A selection of T cell receptor beta chains follows, all from one sample in a study of T cells in Graves' hyperthyroidism and ophthalmopathy. One entry per CDR3 protein results from TCRdb running MiXCR on the multiplex PCR reads. This sample has around 300,000 distinct CDR3 sequences, with approximately 15% found just once. Specimen: blood. The receptors shown here come from a woman aged 25 to 39 with Graves' hyperthyroidism. Each CDR3 is given without its conserved first and last residue.

CDR3	V	J
ASSYQPLGSPDTQY	TRBV6-5	TRBJ2-3
ASGTGSYTGELF	TRBV19	TRBJ2-2
SQPRGQETQY	TRBV20-1	TRBJ2-5
ASSSEYEQY	TRBV28	TRBJ2-7
ASSLDRDVSYEQY	TRBV11-2	TRBJ2-7
ASSKRGAGGTQPQH	TRBV7-2	TRBJ1-5
ASSHFRGSTNYGYT	TRBV3-1	TRBJ1-2
ASSLQPSSYEQY	TRBV5-8	TRBJ2-7
ASSLEQLPDTQY	TRBV7-2	TRBJ2-3
ATSRDREVNTEAF	TRBV15	TRBJ1-1
ASSLTSGRRDTQY	TRBV7-6	TRBJ2-3
SAPDGQYEQY	TRBV20-1	TRBJ2-7
ASRTGHNEQF	TRBV6-1	TRBJ2-1
ASSFSADTQY	TRBV28	TRBJ2-3
ASSLSRPNIQY	TRBV28	TRBJ2-4
SARDASYEQY	TRBV20-1	TRBJ2-7
ASSRRIAGPVDTQY	TRBV2	TRBJ2-3
ASIGQGLYTEAF	TRBV27	TRBJ1-1
ASRQGGWTYEQY	TRBV28	TRBJ2-7
ASRREGQGGSYNEQF	TRBV11-2	TRBJ2-1
ASSLRGRVNTEAF	TRBV3-1	TRBJ1-1
ASSPRLAGYTQY	TRBV14	TRBJ2-3
ASSLAGLNSPLH	TRBV5-1	TRBJ1-6
ASSFGVGGRFSEQY	TRBV7-9	TRBJ2-7
ASSILPKQSQPQH	TRBV28	TRBJ1-5
ASSQPPDTQY	TRBV4-2	TRBJ2-3
ASSPRGDGQPQH	TRBV18	TRBJ1-5
ASCPGSYIYNEQF	TRBV28	TRBJ2-1
ASSLDHLAGAGEQY	TRBV11-2	TRBJ2-7
ASHPQEGNTDTQY	TRBV5-4	TRBJ2-3
ASSSPGRVENIQY	TRBV28	TRBJ2-4
ASGLTSSGRHTQY	TRBV28	TRBJ2-3
ASSLGRVAGSRRGTGELF	TRBV11-2	TRBJ2-2
ASSQQAGEHEQF	TRBV5-1	TRBJ2-1
ASSQVPGLGSTYEQY	TRBV4-1	TRBJ2-7
SAFGANVLT	TRBV29-1	TRBJ2-6
SARDPTSGTSYEQY	TRBV20-1	TRBJ2-7
ATSDLRTNTQY	TRBV24-1	TRBJ2-3
ASSPARTASMNTEAF	TRBV18	TRBJ1-1
ASSLSPRRGSQH	TRBV28	TRBJ1-5
ASSFKVGPRGETQY	TRBV28	TRBJ2-5
ASRAGGQGGGELF	TRBV28	TRBJ2-2
SARKGQDSQPQH	TRBV20-1	TRBJ1-5
ASSESSGPSNIQY	TRBV25-1	TRBJ2-4
AISESGRRQETQY	TRBV10-3	TRBJ2-5
ASSTKGFRSNQPQH	TRBV27	TRBJ1-5
SVIRANHNEQF	TRBV29-1	TRBJ2-1
ASSYWGGEQY	TRBV6-6	TRBJ2-7
ASGGGRDGETQY	TRBV27	TRBJ2-5
ASSLPTSQQF	TRBV11-2	TRBJ2-1
ASSGRDGYT	TRBV5-5	TRBJ1-2
ASSRASAGELF	TRBV7-2	TRBJ2-2
ASTPRTSGSSFTGELF	TRBV28	TRBJ2-2
ASSLLAGGLTDTQY	TRBV7-2	TRBJ2-3
ASSLGSGRRETQY	TRBV6-5	TRBJ2-5
ASSLALNYEQY	TRBV7-2	TRBJ2-7
ASSYGGGEKLF	TRBV6-1	TRBJ1-4
ASSSSRGYEQY	TRBV6-1	TRBJ2-7
ATSPGTVTYEQY	TRBV24-1	TRBJ2-7
ASSLIFSSYEQY	TRBV28	TRBJ2-7